These T cell receptor beta chains were read from a single sample in a study of T cell responses to AZD1222 COVID-19 vaccine. Libraries were prepared by immunoSEQ multiplex PCR; TCRdb keeps only in-frame clonotypes and omits some of them. In the table there are about 140,000 clones, roughly 92% of which are singletons. This material consisted of peripheral blood, taken on day 0 of AZD1222 vaccination. These receptors came from an adult in good health. Both conserved end residues are part of each CDR3. D genes are given only for firm matches. Clone size, where shown, is once, few, many, or a class for clones that have expanded.

abundance	j_gene	d_gene	v_gene	CDR3nt	CDR3aa
.	TRBJ2-1	.	TRBV11-2	TGTGCCAGCAGCGAAAGGGGACCAACGATCCCCGAGTTCTTC	CASSERGPTIPEFF
.	TRBJ2-7	TRBD1	TRBV29-1	TGCAGCTCCGACGGGCGGGACAGGGGTTACGAGCAGTACTTC	CSSDGRDRGYEQYF
few	TRBJ2-5	.	TRBV21-1	TGTGCCAGCAGCTTGGGCGCTAGCGGGAGCGAATATCGGCTGGAAGAGACCCAGTACTTC	CASSLGASGSEYRLEETQYF
.	TRBJ2-4	.	TRBV6-5	TGTGCCAGCAGTACCGGACTTCCTCCTGGGAACATTCAGTACTTC	CASSTGLPPGNIQYF
.	TRBJ2-3	TRBD2	TRBV3-1/TRBV3-2	TGTGCCAGCAGCCAATCGTGGGGGGGGGCAGATACGCAGTATTTT	CASSQSWGGADTQYF
.	TRBJ2-2	TRBD2	TRBV9	TGTGCCAGCAGCGTTACTAGCGGCCCACTAACCGGGGAGCTGTTTTTT	CASSVTSGPLTGELFF
.	TRBJ1-5	.	TRBV6-5	TGTGCCAGCAGCCTACTCTTATGGCAGCCCCAGCATTTT	CASSLLLWQPQHF
.	TRBJ2-7	TRBD1	TRBV6-5	TGTGCCAGCACTCAGACAGGGGGCTCCTACGAGCAGTACTTC	CASTQTGGSYEQYF
.	TRBJ2-5	TRBD2	TRBV4-2	TGTGCCAGCAGCCTCGGAACTAGCGGGGGGTTACAAGAGACCCAGTACTTC	CASSLGTSGGLQETQYF
.	TRBJ2-5	TRBD2	TRBV6-6	TGTGCCGGCGCCGTAGCGGGAGGTAGTGAGACCCAGTACTTC	CAGAVAGGSETQYF
.	TRBJ2-7	.	TRBV27	TGTGCCAGCAGTTTACTGGGGGGTATCCCTTGGTTC	CASSLLGGIPWF
.	TRBJ2-1	TRBD2	TRBV12-3/TRBV12-4	TGTGCCAGCAGCCACGGACTAGCGGGAGTGCAGTTCTTC	CASSHGLAGVQFF
.	TRBJ1-2	.	TRBV6-5	TGTGCCAGCTCCCGGGATGCCGATGGCTACACCTTC	CASSRDADGYTF
once	TRBJ2-7	TRBD1	TRBV5-6	TGTGCCAGCAGCCTTTGGGACAGGAATATCCGCTACGAGCAGTACTTC	CASSLWDRNIRYEQYF
once	TRBJ1-2	TRBD1	TRBV24-1	TGTGCCACCAGTGACCCGGGACAGGGGGGAGGTAACTATGGCTACACCTTC	CATSDPGQGGGNYGYTF
.	TRBJ2-3	.	TRBV4-2	TGTGCCAGCAGCCCGACTAGGTTCTCAGATACGCAGTATTTT	CASSPTRFSDTQYF
.	TRBJ2-1	.	TRBV7-2	TGTGCCAGCAGAATCAGGAGGGCCACCTACAATGAGCAGTTCTTC	CASRIRRATYNEQFF
.	TRBJ2-6	TRBD1	TRBV27	TGTGCCAGCAGTTTAAATGTTTGGACAGGCCGCTCTGGGGCCAACGTCCTGACTTTC	CASSLNVWTGRSGANVLTF
.	TRBJ2-2	.	TRBV5-4	TGTGCCAGCAGCTTGGATGGCTTCGGGGAGCTGTTTTTT	CASSLDGFGELFF
.	TRBJ1-1	.	TRBV6-5	TGTGCCAGCAGACGGACAAGGCAGAACACTGAAGCTTTCTTT	CASRRTRQNTEAFF
.	TRBJ1-6	.	TRBV2	TGTGCCAGCAGTGAAATCACCGAGGTCCTCCACTTT	CASSEITEVLHF
few	TRBJ2-5	TRBD2	TRBV7-9	TGTGCCAGCAGGGCCGGGACTAGCGGGTTCCAAGAGACCCAGTACTTC	CASRAGTSGFQETQYF
.	TRBJ2-7	TRBD2	TRBV9	TGTGCCAGCAGCGTAGAGGGTAGCGGGGGGATTTACGAGCAGTACTTC	CASSVEGSGGIYEQYF
.	TRBJ1-2	.	TRBV27	TGTGCCAGCAGTTTTTCGGGACGAAGAGGCTACACCTTC	CASSFSGRRGYTF
.	TRBJ1-5	.	TRBV19	TGTGCCAGTAGTATACGTATCAATCAGCCCCAGCATTTT	CASSIRINQPQHF
.	TRBJ2-5	.	TRBV27	TGTGCCAGCAGTTTAGGAGTACAGGGGGGGCGAGAGACCCAGTACTTC	CASSLGVQGGRETQYF
few	TRBJ1-2	.	TRBV28	TGTGCCAGCAGTTGGGACGCAGGCAGGAGCAATGGCTACACCTTC	CASSWDAGRSNGYTF
once	TRBJ2-7	TRBD2	TRBV28	TGTGCCAGTACCATAGCGGGAAACGAAAACGAGCAGTACTTC	CASTIAGNENEQYF
.	TRBJ2-1	.	TRBV20-1	TGCAGTGCTAGTGTGCCGGACTACAATGAGCAGTTCTTC	CSASVPDYNEQFF
.	TRBJ2-1	TRBD2	TRBV5-4	TGTGCCACTCTTCCCGGGGGGGGCAGCTCCTACAATGAGCAGTTCTTC	CATLPGGGSSYNEQFF
.	TRBJ1-2	.	TRBV28	TGTGCCAGCAGTTCCCCCGCCGGCGCGGCTGGCTACACCTTC	CASSSPAGAAGYTF
.	TRBJ2-7	TRBD2	TRBV28	TGTGCCAGCCGGAAGTCGGGAGGCTACGAGCAGTACTTC	CASRKSGGYEQYF
.	TRBJ1-1	.	TRBV2	TGTGCCAGCAGTGAAATCAGCACTGAAGCTTTCTTT	CASSEISTEAFF
.	TRBJ2-7	TRBD1	TRBV6-2/TRBV6-3	TGTGCCAGCAGTTCCCCGGGACAGCGCAACTACGAGCAGTACTTC	CASSSPGQRNYEQYF
.	TRBJ2-5	TRBD2	TRBV7-9	TGTGCCAGCAGCTTAATGTCGACTAGCGGGACGACCCAGTACTTC	CASSLMSTSGTTQYF
.	TRBJ2-1	TRBD2	TRBV5-1	TGCGCCAGCAGCGCACTAGCGGGCCTGTCGAATGAGCAGTTCTTC	CASSALAGLSNEQFF
once	TRBJ1-2	TRBD1	TRBV28	TGTGCCAGCAGTTTCCCGGGACAGGCTAACTATGGCTACACCTTC	CASSFPGQANYGYTF
.	TRBJ2-7	TRBD2	TRBV5-1	TGCGCCAGCAGCCGAGGGACTAGCGGCTACGAGCAGTACTTC	CASSRGTSGYEQYF
.	TRBJ1-5	.	TRBV6-5	TGTGCCAGCAGCCACGGGACTGGGCGCAATCAGCCCCAGCATTTT	CASSHGTGRNQPQHF